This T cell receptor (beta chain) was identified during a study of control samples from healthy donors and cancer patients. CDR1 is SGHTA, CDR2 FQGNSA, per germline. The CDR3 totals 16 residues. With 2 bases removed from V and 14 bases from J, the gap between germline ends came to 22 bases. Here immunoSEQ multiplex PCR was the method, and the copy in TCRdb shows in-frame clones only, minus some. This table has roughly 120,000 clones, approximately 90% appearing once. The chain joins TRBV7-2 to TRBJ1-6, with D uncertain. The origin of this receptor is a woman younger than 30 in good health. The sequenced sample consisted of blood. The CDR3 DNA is TGTGCCAGCAGCTTAATTTTTACAGCCTCGTATACGGCCCTCCACTTT. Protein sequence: CASSLIFTASYTALHF.